One sample yielded the 4 T cell receptor beta chains listed below, sequenced in a study of regulatory T cells in long-lasting Graves disease. Time point given: newly diagnosed GD, antithyroid drugs for less than 3 months. TCR sequences were obtained from RNA taken from PBMCs. To make TCR beta libraries, researchers used iRepertoire HTBI primers and Arm-PCR of CDR3 regions. In TCRdb, the multiplex PCR reads were re-called with MiXCR into one record per CDR3 protein. The sample consists of 500,000 or so distinct CDR3 sequences, roughly 15% of them appearing once. This sample was also put to use in a study of T cells in Graves' hyperthyroidism and ophthalmopathy.

This sample comprised peripheral blood mononuclear cells (PBMCs), obtained at new diagnosis, from a patient treated with antithyroid drugs. The receptors shown here come from a woman aged 50 to 60 with Graves disease.

The chain combines TRBV10-1 with TRBJ1-2; D is unclear. The V gene's germline CDR1 is WNHNN and CDR2 SYGVQD (reference sequence). The CDR3 contains 13 residues. With 5 bases removed from V and 2 bases from J, the gap between germline ends came to 9 bases. In nucleotides, the CDR3 is TGCGCCAGCAGTCCGGGAGAAAACTATGGCTACACCTTC. This sequence encodes CASSPGENYGYTF.

The chain recombines TRBV3-1 with TRBJ1-2; 10 bases align to TRBD1. The CDR3 contains 13 residues. The trim removed 6 bases at V and 7 bases at J, leaving 5 bases unmatched. Germline CDR1 reads LGHDT; CDR2 reads YNNKEL (reference sequence). The CDR3 DNA sequence: TGTGCCAGCAGTCCGGACAGGGGGGCTGGCTACACCTTC. Translation: CASSPDRGAGYTF.

The chain combines TRBV5-5 with TRBJ1-2; 8 bases map to TRBD1. Germline trimming cut 4 bases from V and 2 bases from J; bases unmatched to any gene: 13. The CDR3 has 17 amino acids. Germline assignment: CDR1 SGHKS and CDR2 YYEKEE (reference sequence). The CDR3 protein is CASSIRTGLSTNYGYTF. As DNA, the CDR3 is TGTGCCAGCAGCATTAGGACAGGGCTTTCGACCAACTATGGCTACACCTTC.

This clonotype was observed many times. The V call is TRBV12-3 or TRBV12-4, the J call TRBJ2-5, with D possibly TRBD1 on 5 matching bases. V was cut by 6 bases and J by 5 bases, with 13 bases left in between. The CDR3 extends over 13 amino acids. The CDR3 coding sequence is TGTGCCAGCAGCTTCAACCCAGGGGAGACCCAGTACTTC. This encodes CASSFNPGETQYF.